Listed below are T cell receptor beta chains from one sample, sequenced in a study of control samples from healthy donors and cancer patients. Produced via immunoSEQ multiplex PCR; TCRdb's table is partial and in-frame only. Of 150,000 to 200,000 clones in the sample, more than 80% were seen once. Sequences were obtained from blood. All receptors derive from a man aged 30 to 45 in good health. The CDR3 runs from the conserved cysteine through the conserved F or W. The D gene is left open where the match is weak. Only some rows state a clone size, as once, few, many or a class for expanded clones.

j_gene: TRBJ1-6
d_gene: -
v_gene: TRBV13
abundance: -
CDR3nt: TGTGCCAGCAGCTTAGGGGGGTTTCGGGAGAGTTCACCCCTCCACTTT
CDR3aa: CASSLGGFRESSPLHF

j_gene: TRBJ1-6
d_gene: TRBD1
v_gene: TRBV27
abundance: once
CDR3nt: TGTGCCAGCAGTTTATCAGGAGACAGGGGTAATTCACCCCTCCACTTT
CDR3aa: CASSLSGDRGNSPLHF

j_gene: TRBJ2-5
d_gene: TRBD2
v_gene: TRBV27
abundance: -
CDR3nt: TGTGCCAGCAGTTTAGGGGTAGCGGGAGGGGGAGAGACCCAGTACTTC
CDR3aa: CASSLGVAGGGETQYF

j_gene: TRBJ1-5
d_gene: -
v_gene: TRBV12-5
abundance: -
CDR3nt: TGTGCTAGTGTTGCAGAGTATAGCAATCAGCCCCAGCATTTT
CDR3aa: CASVAEYSNQPQHF

j_gene: TRBJ1-5
d_gene: -
v_gene: TRBV9
abundance: -
CDR3nt: TGTGCCAGCAGCCCCGGGATATTTAGCAATCAGCCCCAGCATTTT
CDR3aa: CASSPGIFSNQPQHF

j_gene: TRBJ2-7
d_gene: TRBD2
v_gene: TRBV5-8
abundance: -
CDR3nt: TGTGCCAGCAGCTTGGCCGGGGGGAGTCCGGCCTACGAGCAGTACTTC
CDR3aa: CASSLAGGSPAYEQYF

j_gene: TRBJ2-7
d_gene: -
v_gene: TRBV18
abundance: few
CDR3nt: TGTGCCAGCTCAGACGGACAGACCTACGAGCAGTACTTC
CDR3aa: CASSDGQTYEQYF

j_gene: TRBJ1-3
d_gene: -
v_gene: TRBV11-2
abundance: -
CDR3nt: TGTGCCAGCAGCTCCCGCGGTGTAGCTATACACTCTGGAAACACCATATATTTT
CDR3aa: CASSSRGVAIHSGNTIYF

j_gene: TRBJ2-1
d_gene: -
v_gene: TRBV10-3
abundance: -
CDR3nt: TGTGCCATCAGTGAAAAACGACAGGGAGGAAACAATGAGCAGTTCTTC
CDR3aa: CAISEKRQGGNNEQFF

j_gene: TRBJ2-2
d_gene: TRBD2
v_gene: TRBV6-2/TRBV6-3
abundance: -
CDR3nt: TGTGCCAGCAGTAACCAAAACCCCGGGGGACTAGGGTTCGGGGAGCTGTTTTTT
CDR3aa: CASSNQNPGGLGFGELFF

j_gene: TRBJ1-2
d_gene: -
v_gene: TRBV7-8
abundance: -
CDR3nt: TGTGCCAGCAGCCGAGGGGACTGGGGGGGCTACACCTTC
CDR3aa: CASSRGDWGGYTF

j_gene: TRBJ1-3
d_gene: -
v_gene: TRBV4-2
abundance: -
CDR3nt: TGTGCCAGCAGCCTTACTGCGGAGGTCTCTGGAAACACCATATATTTT
CDR3aa: CASSLTAEVSGNTIYF

j_gene: TRBJ2-1
d_gene: TRBD2
v_gene: TRBV28
abundance: -
CDR3nt: TGTGCCTCTCGGACTAGCGGGAGGGCCTACAATGAGCAGTTCTTC
CDR3aa: CASRTSGRAYNEQFF

j_gene: TRBJ1-5
d_gene: -
v_gene: TRBV6-5
abundance: -
CDR3nt: TGTGCCAGCAGTTACTCTGGGGGCGGTCAGCCCCAGCATTTT
CDR3aa: CASSYSGGGQPQHF

j_gene: TRBJ1-3
d_gene: -
v_gene: TRBV7-9
abundance: -
CDR3nt: TGTGCCAGCAGCCAGGGTGCCGGGACATCTGGAAACACCATATATTTT
CDR3aa: CASSQGAGTSGNTIYF

j_gene: TRBJ2-2
d_gene: -
v_gene: TRBV7-2
abundance: -
CDR3nt: TGTGCCAGCAGCTTAGGGTATGCCGGGGAGCTGTTTTTT
CDR3aa: CASSLGYAGELFF

j_gene: TRBJ2-7
d_gene: TRBD1
v_gene: TRBV6-5
abundance: -
CDR3nt: TGTGCCAGCAGGGGGGGGACAGGGCGTTGGGAGCAGTACTTC
CDR3aa: CASRGGTGRWEQYF

j_gene: TRBJ1-5
d_gene: -
v_gene: TRBV2
abundance: few
CDR3nt: TGTGCCAGCAGTGAAGAAAGGGGCGAGGAGCCCCAGCATTTT
CDR3aa: CASSEERGEEPQHF

j_gene: TRBJ2-1
d_gene: -
v_gene: TRBV15
abundance: once
CDR3nt: TGTGCCACCAGCATTACAGGAGAGCAGTTCTTC
CDR3aa: CATSITGEQFF

j_gene: TRBJ2-7
d_gene: -
v_gene: TRBV7-2
abundance: -
CDR3nt: TGTGCCAGCAGCTCCGACCTATACTACGAGCAGTACTTC
CDR3aa: CASSSDLYYEQYF

j_gene: TRBJ2-3
d_gene: TRBD1
v_gene: TRBV6-6
abundance: -
CDR3nt: TGTGCCAGCCGATCCGGGACAGGGCACACAGATACGCAGTATTTT
CDR3aa: CASRSGTGHTDTQYF

j_gene: TRBJ2-3
d_gene: -
v_gene: TRBV12-5
abundance: -
CDR3nt: TGTGCTAGTGGTCCCGGACAGAGCTCCACAGATACGCAGTATTTT
CDR3aa: CASGPGQSSTDTQYF

j_gene: TRBJ2-1
d_gene: -
v_gene: TRBV13
abundance: -
CDR3nt: TGTGCCAGCAGCTTTACATCTTACAATGAGCAGTTCTTC
CDR3aa: CASSFTSYNEQFF

j_gene: TRBJ1-2
d_gene: TRBD1
v_gene: TRBV3-1/TRBV3-2
abundance: -
CDR3nt: TGTGCCAGCAGCGCACCGGGACAGGGAAACTATGGCTACACCTTC
CDR3aa: CASSAPGQGNYGYTF

j_gene: TRBJ1-5
d_gene: -
v_gene: TRBV19
abundance: -
CDR3nt: TGTGCCAGTAGTATAGATGTAGGGTATCAGCCCCAGCATTTT
CDR3aa: CASSIDVGYQPQHF

j_gene: TRBJ1-2
d_gene: -
v_gene: TRBV19
abundance: -
CDR3nt: TGTGCCAGTAGTCCCGGAAGATACAGGGAGCGCTACACCTTC
CDR3aa: CASSPGRYRERYTF

j_gene: TRBJ1-2
d_gene: -
v_gene: TRBV6-5
abundance: -
CDR3nt: TGTGCCAGCAGTTACTCGAATAGTAAGGCAGTACATGGCTACACCTTC
CDR3aa: CASSYSNSKAVHGYTF

j_gene: TRBJ1-3
d_gene: -
v_gene: TRBV7-6
abundance: -
CDR3nt: TGTGCCAGCAGCTTAAGTGCGGTCGGGGCTGGAAACACCATATATTTT
CDR3aa: CASSLSAVGAGNTIYF